Detailed here is one T cell receptor beta chain. The sample comes from a study of T-cell memory formation after mild COVID-19. TCRdb re-derived calls from the 5' RACE reads in MiXCR, one entry per CDR3 protein. Here the sample spans a few hundred thousand distinct CDR3 sequences, around 30% being singletons. Germline values: CDR1 SGHRS, CDR2 YFSETQ. The CDR3 is 15 amino acids. J gave up 6 bases and V 2 bases, and 10 bases lay outside the gene matches. The chain joins TRBV5-1 to TRBJ2-7; 8 bases line up with TRBD2. Sequenced input: PBMCs or a T cell subset sorted from them (not recorded which). The receptor was derived from an adult woman who had mild COVID-19 (a few samples of this study predate the infection). Cell type and time point are not known. The CDR3 sequence: CASSFVSGDRGEQYF. CDR3 DNA: TGCGCCAGCAGCTTCGTTAGCGGGGACCGGGGCGAGCAGTACTTC.